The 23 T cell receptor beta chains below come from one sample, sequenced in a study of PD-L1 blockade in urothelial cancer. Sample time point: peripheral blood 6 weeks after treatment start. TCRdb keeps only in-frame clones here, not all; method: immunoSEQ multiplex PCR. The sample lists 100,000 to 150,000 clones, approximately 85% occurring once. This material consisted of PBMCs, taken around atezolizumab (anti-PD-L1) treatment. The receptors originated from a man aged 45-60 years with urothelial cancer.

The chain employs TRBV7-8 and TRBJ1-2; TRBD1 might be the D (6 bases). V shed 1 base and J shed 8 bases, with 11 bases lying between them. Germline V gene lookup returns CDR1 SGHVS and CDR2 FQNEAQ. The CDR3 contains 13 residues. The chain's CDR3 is CASSLGGGGGYTF. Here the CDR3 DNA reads TGTGCCAGCAGCTTAGGGGGTGGGGGCGGCTACACCTTC. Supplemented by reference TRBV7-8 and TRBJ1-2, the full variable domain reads GAGVSQSPRYKVAKRGQDVALRCDPISGHVSLFWYQQALGQGPEFLTYFQNEAQLDKSGLPSDRFFAERPEGSVSTLKIQRTQQEDSAVYLCASSLGGGGGYTFGSGTRLTVV.

CDR3 sequence reads: CASIPGTVSSYEQYF. CDR3 nucleotides: TGTGCCAGCATTCCCGGGACAGTGAGCTCCTACGAGCAGTACTTC. The V and J genes are TRBV7-8 and TRBJ2-7, with 7 bases identical to TRBD1. Trimming took 7 bases from V and 0 from J; bases not matched to a gene: 9. CDR1 is SGHVS, CDR2 FQNEAQ, per germline. CDR3 length: 15 residues.

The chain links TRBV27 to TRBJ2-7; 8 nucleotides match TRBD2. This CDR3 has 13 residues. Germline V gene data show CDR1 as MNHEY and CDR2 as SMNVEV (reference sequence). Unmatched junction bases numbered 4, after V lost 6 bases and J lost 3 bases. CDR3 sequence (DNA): TGTGCCAGCAGGCTGAGCGGGAGCTACGAGCAGTACTTC. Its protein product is CASRLSGSYEQYF.

The CDR3 DNA sequence: TGCGCCAGCAGCTTACTAGCGGGAGTTTGGGACAATGAGCAGTTCTTC. It is translated as CASSLLAGVWDNEQFF. The chain recombines TRBV5-1 with TRBJ2-1; TRBD2 aligns across 11 bases. Germline V gives CDR1 SGHRS, CDR2 YFSETQ. The V segment lost 2 bases and the J segment 5 bases; nucleotides outside the gene matches: 6. There are 16 residues in the CDR3.

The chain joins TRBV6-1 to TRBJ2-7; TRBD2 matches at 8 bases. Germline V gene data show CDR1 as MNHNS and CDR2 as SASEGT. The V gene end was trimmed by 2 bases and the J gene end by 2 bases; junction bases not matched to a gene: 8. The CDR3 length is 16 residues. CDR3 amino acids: CASSESSGSWAYEQYF. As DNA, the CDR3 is TGTGCCAGCAGTGAATCCAGCGGGAGCTGGGCCTACGAGCAGTACTTC.

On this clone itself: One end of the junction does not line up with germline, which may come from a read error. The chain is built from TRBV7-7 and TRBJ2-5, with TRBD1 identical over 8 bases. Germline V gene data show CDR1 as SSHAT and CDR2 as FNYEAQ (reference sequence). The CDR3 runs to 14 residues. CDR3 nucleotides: TGTGCTAGCAGCTCAGACAGGGGCCCAGAGACCCAGTACTTC. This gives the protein CASSSDRGPETQYF.

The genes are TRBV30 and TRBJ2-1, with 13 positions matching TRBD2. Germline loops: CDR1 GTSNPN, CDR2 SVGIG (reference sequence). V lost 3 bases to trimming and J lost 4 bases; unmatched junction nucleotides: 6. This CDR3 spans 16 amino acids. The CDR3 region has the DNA TGTGCCTGGAGCACCGGACTAGCGGGAGTGTACAATGAGCAGTTCTTC. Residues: CAWSTGLAGVYNEQFF.

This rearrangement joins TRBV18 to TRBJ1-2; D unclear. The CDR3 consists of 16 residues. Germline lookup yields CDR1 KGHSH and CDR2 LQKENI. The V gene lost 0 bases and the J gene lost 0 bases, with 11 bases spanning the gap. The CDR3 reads CASSPPETRTNYGYTF. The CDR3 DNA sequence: TGTGCCAGCTCACCACCTGAGACACGTACTAACTATGGCTACACCTTC.

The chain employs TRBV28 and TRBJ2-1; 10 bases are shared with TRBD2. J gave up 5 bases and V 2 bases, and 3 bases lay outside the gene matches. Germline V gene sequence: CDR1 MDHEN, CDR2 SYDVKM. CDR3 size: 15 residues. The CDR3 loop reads CASSLGLAANNEQFF. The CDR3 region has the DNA TGTGCCAGCAGTTTAGGACTAGCGGCTAACAATGAGCAGTTCTTC.

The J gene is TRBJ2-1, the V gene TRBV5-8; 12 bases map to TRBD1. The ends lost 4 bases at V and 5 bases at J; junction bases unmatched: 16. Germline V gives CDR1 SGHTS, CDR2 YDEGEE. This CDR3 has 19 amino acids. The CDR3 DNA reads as TGTGCCAGCAGCGGGGGGACAGGGGGCGCCAGATGGGAAAACAATGAGCAGTTCTTC. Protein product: CASSGGTGGARWENNEQFF. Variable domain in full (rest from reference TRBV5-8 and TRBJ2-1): EAGVTQSPTHLIKTRGQQATLRCSPISGHTSVYWYQQALGLGLQFLLWYDEGEERNRGNFPPRFSGRQFPNYSSELNVNALELEDSALYLCASSGGTGGARWENNEQFFGPGTRLTVL.

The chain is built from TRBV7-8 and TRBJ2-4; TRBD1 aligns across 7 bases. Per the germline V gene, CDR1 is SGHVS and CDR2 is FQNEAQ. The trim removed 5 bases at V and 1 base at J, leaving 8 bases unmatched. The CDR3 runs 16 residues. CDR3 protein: CASSASPGQAKNIQYF. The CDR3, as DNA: TGTGCCAGCAGCGCCTCCCCGGGACAGGCCAAAAACATTCAGTACTTC.

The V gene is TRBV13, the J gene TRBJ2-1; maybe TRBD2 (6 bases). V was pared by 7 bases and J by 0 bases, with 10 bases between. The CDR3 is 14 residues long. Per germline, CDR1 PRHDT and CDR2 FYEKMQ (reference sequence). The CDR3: CASILASSYNEQFF. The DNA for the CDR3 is TGTGCCAGCATTCTAGCGAGCTCCTACAATGAGCAGTTCTTC.

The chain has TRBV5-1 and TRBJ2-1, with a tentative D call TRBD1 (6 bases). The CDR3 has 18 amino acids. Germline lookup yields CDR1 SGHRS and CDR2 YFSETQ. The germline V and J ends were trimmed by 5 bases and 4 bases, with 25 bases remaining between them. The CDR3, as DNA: TGCGCCAGCAGGGAGCCGAATTCCAGGACAGATATATACAATGAGCAGTTCTTC. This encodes CASREPNSRTDIYNEQFF.

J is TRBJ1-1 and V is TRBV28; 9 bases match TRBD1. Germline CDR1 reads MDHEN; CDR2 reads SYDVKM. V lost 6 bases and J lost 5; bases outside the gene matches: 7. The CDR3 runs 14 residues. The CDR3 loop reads CASRPGQGLTEAFF. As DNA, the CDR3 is TGTGCCAGCAGACCGGGACAGGGCTTAACTGAAGCTTTCTTT.

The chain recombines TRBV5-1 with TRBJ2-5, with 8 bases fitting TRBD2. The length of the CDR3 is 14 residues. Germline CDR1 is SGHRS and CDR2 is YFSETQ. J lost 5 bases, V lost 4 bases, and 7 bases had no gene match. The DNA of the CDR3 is TGCGCCAGCAGCCAGGGACTAGACAGGGAGACCCAGTACTTC. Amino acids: CASSQGLDRETQYF.

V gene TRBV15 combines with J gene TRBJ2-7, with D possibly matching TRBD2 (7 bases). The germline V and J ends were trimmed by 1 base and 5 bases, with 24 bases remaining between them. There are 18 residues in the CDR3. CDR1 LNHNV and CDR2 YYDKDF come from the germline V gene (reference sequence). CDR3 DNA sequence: TGTGCCACCAGCAGAGGCTCGGGGGGCGCGATCAATTGGCACGAGCAGTACTTC. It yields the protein CATSRGSGGAINWHEQYF.

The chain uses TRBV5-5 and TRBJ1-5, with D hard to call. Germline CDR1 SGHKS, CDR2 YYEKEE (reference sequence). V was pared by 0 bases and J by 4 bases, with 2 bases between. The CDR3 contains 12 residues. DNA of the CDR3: TGTGCCAGCAGCTTGGTAAATCAGCCCCAGCATTTT. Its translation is CASSLVNQPQHF.

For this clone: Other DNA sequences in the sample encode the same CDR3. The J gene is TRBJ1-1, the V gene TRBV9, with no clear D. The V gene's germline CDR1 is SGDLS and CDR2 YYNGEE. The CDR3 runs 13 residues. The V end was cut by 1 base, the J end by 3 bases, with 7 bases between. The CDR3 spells CASSVRGDTEAFF. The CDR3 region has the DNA TGTGCCAGCAGCGTACGGGGAGACACTGAAGCTTTCTTT.

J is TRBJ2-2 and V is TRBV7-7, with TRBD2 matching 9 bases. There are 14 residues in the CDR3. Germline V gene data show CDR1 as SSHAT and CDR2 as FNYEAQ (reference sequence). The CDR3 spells CALAGEGKTGELFF. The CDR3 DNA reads TGTGCTTTAGCGGGAGAGGGGAAAACCGGGGAGCTGTTTTTT.

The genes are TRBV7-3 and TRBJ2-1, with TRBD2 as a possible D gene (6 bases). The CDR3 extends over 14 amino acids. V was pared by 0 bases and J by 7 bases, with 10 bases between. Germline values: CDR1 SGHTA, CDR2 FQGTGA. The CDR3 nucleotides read TGTGCCAGCAGCTTAACCGCGGGAATGAATGAGCAGTTCTTC. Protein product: CASSLTAGMNEQFF. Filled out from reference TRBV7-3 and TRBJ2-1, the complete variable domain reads GAGVSQTPSNKVTEKGKYVELRCDPISGHTALYWYRQSLGQGPEFLIYFQGTGAADDSGLPNDRFFAVRPEGSVSTLKIQRTERGDSAVYLCASSLTAGMNEQFFGPGTRLTVL.

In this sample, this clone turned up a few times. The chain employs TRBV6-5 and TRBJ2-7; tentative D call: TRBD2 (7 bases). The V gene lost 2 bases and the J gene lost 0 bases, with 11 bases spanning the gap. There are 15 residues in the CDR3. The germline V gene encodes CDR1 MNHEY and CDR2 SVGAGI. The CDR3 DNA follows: TGTGCCAGCAGTTACGCGGGGGCACCCTCCTACGAGCAGTACTTC. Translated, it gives CASSYAGAPSYEQYF.

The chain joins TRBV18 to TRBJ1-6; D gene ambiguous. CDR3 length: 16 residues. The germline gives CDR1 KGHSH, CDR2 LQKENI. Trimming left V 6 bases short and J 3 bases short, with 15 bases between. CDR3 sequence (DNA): TGTGCCAGCTCGCGCAACCGGGTTGACTATAATTCACCCCTCCACTTT. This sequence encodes CASSRNRVDYNSPLHF.

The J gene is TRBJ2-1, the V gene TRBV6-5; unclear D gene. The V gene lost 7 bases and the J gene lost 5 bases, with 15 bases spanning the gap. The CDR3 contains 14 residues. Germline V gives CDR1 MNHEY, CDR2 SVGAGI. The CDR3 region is CASTPSGWDNEQFF. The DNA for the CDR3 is TGTGCCAGCACCCCGTCCGGGTGGGACAATGAGCAGTTCTTC.